This is a list of T cell receptor beta chains from one sample in a study of Ad26.COV2.S vaccination and SARS-CoV-2 variants. The repertoire was sequenced with immunoSEQ multiplex PCR; TCRdb's copy has only in-frame clones and lacks some. The repertoire holds about half a million clones, with roughly 87% as singletons. The material was peripheral blood, obtained in a trial of Ad26.COV2.S vaccine versus placebo. These receptor sequences come from a person between 18 and 60 years old who received the Ad26.COV2.S COVID-19 vaccine or a placebo. CDR3s leave out the opening cysteine and the closing phenylalanine or tryptophan.

V gene,J gene,CDR3 protein
TRBV7-9,TRBJ2-3,ASNVNRDTQY
TRBV7-2,TRBJ1-6,ASSLRGSGVMGSSPLH
TRBV5-8,TRBJ1-1,ASSLETEAF
TRBV18,TRBJ2-1,ASSPGLQPAGQF
TRBV7-9,TRBJ1-2,ASSLKTGGDGYT
TRBV3-1/TRBV3-2,TRBJ2-1,ASSQEFLEFAIPYNEQF
TRBV28,TRBJ2-7,ASSLYASGSISSYEQY
TRBV11-2,TRBJ2-1,ASSLMWRSYNEQF
TRBV5-1,TRBJ2-2,ASSLWGQGRSTVAGELF
TRBV6-5,TRBJ2-7,ASSSRKADEQY
TRBV18,TRBJ1-5,ASSPGSNQPQH
TRBV2,TRBJ1-2,ASRAGSYGYT
TRBV7-9,TRBJ2-6,ASSGSGTGGANVLT
TRBV19,TRBJ2-1,ASSIGGVLPPYNEQF
TRBV6-1,TRBJ2-2,ASSEYLELTGELF
TRBV5-1,TRBJ2-5,ASSLTAGTQETQY
TRBV2,TRBJ1-1,ASSEEGANAEAF
TRBV2,TRBJ1-2,ASSVSGNGYT
TRBV5-1,TRBJ2-3,ASSLSGGGGRRDTQY
TRBV28,TRBJ1-2,AVGGWGYGYT
TRBV5-1,TRBJ1-2,ASSFDRRGYT
TRBV2,TRBJ2-7,ASSRQGYEQY
TRBV18,TRBJ2-1,ASSPLVSPSYNEQF
TRBV6-2/TRBV6-3,TRBJ2-7,ASSYALHEQY
TRBV7-3,TRBJ1-1,ASSLMGTGNTEAF
TRBV21-1,TRBJ2-3,ASSKATSGRADTQY
TRBV2,TRBJ2-3,ASGVLTDTQY
TRBV2,TRBJ2-7,ASRLKTEQY
TRBV19,TRBJ2-3,ASSIRGSIWVSTDTQY